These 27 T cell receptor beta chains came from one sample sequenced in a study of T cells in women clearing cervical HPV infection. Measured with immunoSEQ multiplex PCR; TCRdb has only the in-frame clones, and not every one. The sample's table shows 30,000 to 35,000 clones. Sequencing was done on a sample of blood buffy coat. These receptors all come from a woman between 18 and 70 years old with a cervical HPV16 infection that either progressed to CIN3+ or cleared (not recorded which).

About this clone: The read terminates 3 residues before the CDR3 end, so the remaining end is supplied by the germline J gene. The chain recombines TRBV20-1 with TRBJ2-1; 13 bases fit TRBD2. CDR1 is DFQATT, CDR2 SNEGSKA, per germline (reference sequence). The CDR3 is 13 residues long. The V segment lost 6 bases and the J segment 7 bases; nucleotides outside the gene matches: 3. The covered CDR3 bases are TGCAGTGCAGGGACTAGCGGGATGAATGAG. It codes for CSAGTSGMNE. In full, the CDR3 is CSAGTSGMNEQFF.

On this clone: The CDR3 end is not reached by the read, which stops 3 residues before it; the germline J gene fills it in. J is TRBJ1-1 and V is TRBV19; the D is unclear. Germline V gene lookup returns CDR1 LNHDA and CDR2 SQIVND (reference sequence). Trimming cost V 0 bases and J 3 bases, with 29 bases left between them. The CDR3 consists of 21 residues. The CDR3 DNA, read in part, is TGTGCCAGTAGTATAGAATCCCCCAGGAGACCTCCCCCTTCCATCCACACTGAA. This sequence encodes CASSIESPRRPPPSIHTE. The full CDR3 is CASSIESPRRPPPSIHTEAFF.

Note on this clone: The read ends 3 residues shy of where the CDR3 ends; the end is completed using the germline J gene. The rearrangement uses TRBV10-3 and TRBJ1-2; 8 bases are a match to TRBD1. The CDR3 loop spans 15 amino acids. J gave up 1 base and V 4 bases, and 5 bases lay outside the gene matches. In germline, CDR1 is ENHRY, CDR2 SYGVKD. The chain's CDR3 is CAISATGANNYGYTF. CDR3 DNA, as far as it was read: TGTGCCATCAGTGCGACAGGGGCCAATAACTATGGC.

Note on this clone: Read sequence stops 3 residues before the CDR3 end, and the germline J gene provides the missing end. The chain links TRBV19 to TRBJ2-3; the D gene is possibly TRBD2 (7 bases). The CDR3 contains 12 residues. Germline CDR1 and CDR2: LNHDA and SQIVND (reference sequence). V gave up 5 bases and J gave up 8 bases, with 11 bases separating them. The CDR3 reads CASSPRGATQYF. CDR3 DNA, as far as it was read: TGTGCCAGTAGTCCACGGGGGGCTACG.

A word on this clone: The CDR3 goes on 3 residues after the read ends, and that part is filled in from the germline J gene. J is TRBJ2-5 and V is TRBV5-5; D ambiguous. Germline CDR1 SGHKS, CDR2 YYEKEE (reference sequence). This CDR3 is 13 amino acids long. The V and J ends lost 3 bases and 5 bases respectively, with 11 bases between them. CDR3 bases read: TGTGCCAGCAGCTCCATGGCCTGGGAGACC. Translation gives CASSSMAWET. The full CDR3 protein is CASSSMAWETQYF.

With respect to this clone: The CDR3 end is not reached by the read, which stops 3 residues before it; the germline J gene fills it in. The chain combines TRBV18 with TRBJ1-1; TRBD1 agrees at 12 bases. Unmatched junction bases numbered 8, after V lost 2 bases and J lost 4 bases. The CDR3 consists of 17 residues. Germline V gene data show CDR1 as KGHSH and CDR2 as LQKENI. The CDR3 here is CASSPWGTGGEGTEAFF. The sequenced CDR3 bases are TGTGCCAGCTCACCATGGGGGACAGGGGGCGAGGGCACTGAA.

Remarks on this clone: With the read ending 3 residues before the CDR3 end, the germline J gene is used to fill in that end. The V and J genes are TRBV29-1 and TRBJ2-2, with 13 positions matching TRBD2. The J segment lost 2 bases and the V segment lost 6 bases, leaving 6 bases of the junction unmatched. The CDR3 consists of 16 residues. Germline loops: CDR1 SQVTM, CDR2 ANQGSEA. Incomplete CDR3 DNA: TGCAGCGTAGAGGGACTAGCGGGGAGTAACACCGGGGAG. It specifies CSVEGLAGSNTGE. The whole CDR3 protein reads CSVEGLAGSNTGELFF.

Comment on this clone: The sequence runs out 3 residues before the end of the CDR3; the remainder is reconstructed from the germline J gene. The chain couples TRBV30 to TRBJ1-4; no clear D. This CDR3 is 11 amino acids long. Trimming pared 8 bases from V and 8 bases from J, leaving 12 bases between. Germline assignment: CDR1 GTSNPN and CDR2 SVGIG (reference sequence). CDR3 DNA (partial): TGTGCCGGCAGTATAGGGGAAAAA. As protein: CAGSIGEK. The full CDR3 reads CAGSIGEKLFF.

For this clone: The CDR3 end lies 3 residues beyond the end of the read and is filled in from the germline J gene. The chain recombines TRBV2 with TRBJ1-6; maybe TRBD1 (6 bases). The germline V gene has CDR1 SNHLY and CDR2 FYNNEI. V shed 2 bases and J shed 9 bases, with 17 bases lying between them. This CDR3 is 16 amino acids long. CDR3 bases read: TGTGCCAGCAGTGAACAGGGGTCTAATTGGGGTTCACCC. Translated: CASSEQGSNWGSP. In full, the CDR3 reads CASSEQGSNWGSPLHF.

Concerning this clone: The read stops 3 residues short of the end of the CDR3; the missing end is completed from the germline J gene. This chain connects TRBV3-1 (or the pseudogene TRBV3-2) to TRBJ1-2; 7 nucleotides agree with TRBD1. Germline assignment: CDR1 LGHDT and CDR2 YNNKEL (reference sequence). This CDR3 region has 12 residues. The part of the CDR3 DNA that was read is TGTGCCAGCAGCCAGCGACAGGGAGGC. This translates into CASSQRQGG. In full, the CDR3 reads CASSQRQGGYTF.

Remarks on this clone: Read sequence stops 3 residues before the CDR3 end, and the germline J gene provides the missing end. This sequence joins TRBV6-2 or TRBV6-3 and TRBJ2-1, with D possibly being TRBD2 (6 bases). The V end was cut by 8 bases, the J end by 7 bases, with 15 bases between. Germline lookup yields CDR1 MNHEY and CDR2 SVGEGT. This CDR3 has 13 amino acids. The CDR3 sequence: CASVLPGVNEQFF. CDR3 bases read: TGTGCCAGCGTTCTTCCGGGGGTGAATGAG.

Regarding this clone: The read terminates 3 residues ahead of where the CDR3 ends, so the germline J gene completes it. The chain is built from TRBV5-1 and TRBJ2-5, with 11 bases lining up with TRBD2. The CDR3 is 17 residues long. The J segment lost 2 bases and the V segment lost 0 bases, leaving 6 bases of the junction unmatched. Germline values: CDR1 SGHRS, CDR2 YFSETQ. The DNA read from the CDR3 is TGCGCCAGCAGCTTGGGTAGCGGGGGGGCCAGGCAAGAGACC. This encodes CASSLGSGGARQET. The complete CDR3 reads CASSLGSGGARQETQYF. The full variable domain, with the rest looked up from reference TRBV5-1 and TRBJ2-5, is KAGVTQTPRYLIKTRGQQVTLSCSPISGHRSVSWYQQTPGQGLQFLFEYFSETQRNKGNFPGRFSGRQFSNSRSEMNVSTLELGDSALYLCASSLGSGGARQETQYFGPGTRLLVL.

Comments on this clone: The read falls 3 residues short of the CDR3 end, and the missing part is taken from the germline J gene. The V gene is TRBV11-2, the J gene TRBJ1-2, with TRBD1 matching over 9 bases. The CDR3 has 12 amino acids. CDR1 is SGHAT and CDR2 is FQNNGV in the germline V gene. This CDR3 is CASTQGARGYTF. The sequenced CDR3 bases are TGTGCCAGCACACAGGGGGCTAGGGGC.

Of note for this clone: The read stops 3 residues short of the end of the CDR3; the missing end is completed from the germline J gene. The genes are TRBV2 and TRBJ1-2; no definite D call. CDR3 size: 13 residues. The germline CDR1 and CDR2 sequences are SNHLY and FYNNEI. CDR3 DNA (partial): TGTGCCAGCATTCCCACGGCGGGGTCCGGC. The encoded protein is CASIPTAGSG. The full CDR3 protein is CASIPTAGSGYTF.

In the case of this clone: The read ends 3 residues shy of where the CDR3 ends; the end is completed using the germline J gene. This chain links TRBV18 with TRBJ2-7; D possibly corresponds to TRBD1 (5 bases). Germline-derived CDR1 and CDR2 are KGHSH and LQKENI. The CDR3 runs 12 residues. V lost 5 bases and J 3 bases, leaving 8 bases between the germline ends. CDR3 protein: CASSATDYEQYF. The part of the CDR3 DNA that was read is TGTGCCAGCTCAGCGACAGACTACGAG.

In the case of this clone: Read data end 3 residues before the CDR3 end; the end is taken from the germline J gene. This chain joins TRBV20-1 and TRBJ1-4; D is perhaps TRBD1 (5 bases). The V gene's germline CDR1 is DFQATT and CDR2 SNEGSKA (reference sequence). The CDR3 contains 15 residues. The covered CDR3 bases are TGCAGTGCTAGAGATCAGGGAGGGATCGGGTCACCA. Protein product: CSARDQGGIGSP. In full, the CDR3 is CSARDQGGIGSPLFF.

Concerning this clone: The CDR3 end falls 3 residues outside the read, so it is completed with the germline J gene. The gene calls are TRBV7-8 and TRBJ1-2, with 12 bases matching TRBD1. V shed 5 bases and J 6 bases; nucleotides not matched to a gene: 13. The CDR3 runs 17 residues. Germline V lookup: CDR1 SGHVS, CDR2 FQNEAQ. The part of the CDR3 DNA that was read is TGTGCCAGCAGCCTGTTTTCCTGGGACAGGGGGCGAGATGGC. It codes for CASSLFSWDRGRDG. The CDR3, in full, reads CASSLFSWDRGRDGYTF.

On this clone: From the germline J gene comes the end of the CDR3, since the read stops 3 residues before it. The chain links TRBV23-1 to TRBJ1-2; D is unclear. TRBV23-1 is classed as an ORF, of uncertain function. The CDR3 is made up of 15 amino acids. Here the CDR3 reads CASSQATSLAIDYTF. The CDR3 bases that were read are TGCGCCAGCAGTCAAGCGACTAGTCTGGCTATTGAC.

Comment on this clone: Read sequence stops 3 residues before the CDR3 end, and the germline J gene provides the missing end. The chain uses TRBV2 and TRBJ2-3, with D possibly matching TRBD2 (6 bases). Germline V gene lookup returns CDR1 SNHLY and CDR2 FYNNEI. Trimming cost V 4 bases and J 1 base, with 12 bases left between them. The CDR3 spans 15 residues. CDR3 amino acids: CASSVLGTGTDTQYF. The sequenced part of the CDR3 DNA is TGTGCCAGCAGTGTATTGGGGACTGGCACAGATACG.

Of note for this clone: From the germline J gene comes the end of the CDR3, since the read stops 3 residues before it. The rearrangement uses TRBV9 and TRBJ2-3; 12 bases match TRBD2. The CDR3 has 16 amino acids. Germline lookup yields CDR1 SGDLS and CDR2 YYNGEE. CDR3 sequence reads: CASSTTSGGPRETQYF. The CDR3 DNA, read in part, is TGTGCCAGCAGCACAACTAGCGGGGGGCCTCGGGAGACG. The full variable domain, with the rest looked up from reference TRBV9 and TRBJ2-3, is DSGVTQTPKHLITATGQRVTLRCSPRSGDLSVYWYQQSLDQGLQFLIQYYNGEERAKGNILERFSAQQFPDLHSELNLSSLELGDSALYFCASSTTSGGPRETQYFGPGTRLTVL.

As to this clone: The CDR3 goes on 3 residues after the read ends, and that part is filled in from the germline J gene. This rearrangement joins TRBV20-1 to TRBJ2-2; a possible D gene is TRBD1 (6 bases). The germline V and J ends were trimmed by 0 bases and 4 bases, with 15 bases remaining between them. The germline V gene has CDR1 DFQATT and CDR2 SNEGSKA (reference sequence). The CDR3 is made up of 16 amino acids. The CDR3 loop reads CSARDGGRPTTGELFF. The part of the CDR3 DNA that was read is TGCAGTGCTAGAGATGGGGGCAGGCCGACCACCGGGGAG.

CDR3 DNA, as far as it was read: TGCGCCAGCAGGGCTTCAGGGAGTAGCAATCAGCCC. As protein: CASRASGSSNQP. The full CDR3 protein reads CASRASGSSNQPQHF. This chain links TRBV10-2 with TRBJ1-5; D possibly corresponds to TRBD1 (5 bases). The CDR3 end lies 3 residues beyond the end of the read and is filled in from the germline J gene. The V gene lost 6 bases and the J gene lost 0 bases, with 12 bases spanning the gap. Germline CDR1 and CDR2: WSHSY and SAAADI. The CDR3 is 15 amino acids.

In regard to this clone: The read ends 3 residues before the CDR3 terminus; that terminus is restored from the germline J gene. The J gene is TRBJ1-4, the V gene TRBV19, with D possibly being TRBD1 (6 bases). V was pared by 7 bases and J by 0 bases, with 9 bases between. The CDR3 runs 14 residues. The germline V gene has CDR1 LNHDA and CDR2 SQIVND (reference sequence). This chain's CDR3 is CASTRTATNEKLFF. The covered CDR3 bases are TGTGCCAGTACCCGGACAGCAACTAATGAAAAA.

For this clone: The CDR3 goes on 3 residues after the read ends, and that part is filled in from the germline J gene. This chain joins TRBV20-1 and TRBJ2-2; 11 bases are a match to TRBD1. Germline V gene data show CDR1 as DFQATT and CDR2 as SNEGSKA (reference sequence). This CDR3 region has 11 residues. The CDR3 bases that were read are TGCAGTGGGACAGGGGGCTCACCG. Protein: CSGTGGSP. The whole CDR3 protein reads CSGTGGSPLFF.

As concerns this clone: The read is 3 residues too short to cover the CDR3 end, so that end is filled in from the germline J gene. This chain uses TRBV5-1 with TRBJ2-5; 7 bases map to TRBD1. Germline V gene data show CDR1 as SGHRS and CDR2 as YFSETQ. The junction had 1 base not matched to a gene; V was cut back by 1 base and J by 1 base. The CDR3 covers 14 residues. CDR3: CASSLPGGQETQYF. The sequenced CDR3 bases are TGCGCCAGCAGCTTGCCAGGGGGCCAAGAGACC.

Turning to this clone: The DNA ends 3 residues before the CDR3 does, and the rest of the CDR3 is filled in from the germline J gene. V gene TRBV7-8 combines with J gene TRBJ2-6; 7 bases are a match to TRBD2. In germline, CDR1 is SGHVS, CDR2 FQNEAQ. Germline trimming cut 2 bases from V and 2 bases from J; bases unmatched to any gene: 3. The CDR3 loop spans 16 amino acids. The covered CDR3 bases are TGTGCCAGCAGCTTAAGCGGGGCCGCTGGGGCCAACGTC. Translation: CASSLSGAAGANV. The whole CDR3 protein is CASSLSGAAGANVLTF.

The CDR3 bases that were read are TGTGCCAGCAGCACCGACAGGGGTGAAAAG. The encoded protein is CASSTDRGEK. The full CDR3 protein is CASSTDRGEKLFF. V is TRBV7-9 and J is TRBJ2-2, with 8 bases that match TRBD1. Read sequence stops 3 residues before the CDR3 end, and the germline J gene provides the missing end. The CDR3 contains 13 residues. The germline CDR1 and CDR2 sequences are SEHNR and FQNEAQ (reference sequence). Together with reference TRBV7-9 and TRBJ2-2, the CDR3 gives the full variable domain: DTGVSQNPRHKITKRGQNVTFRCDPISEHNRLYWYRQTLGQGPEFLTYFQNEAQLEKSRLLSDRFSAERPKGSFSTLEIQRTEQGDSAMYLCASSTDRGEKLFFGEGSRLTVL.